Each of the 32 T cell receptor beta chains below was sequenced from the same sample in a study of naive and memory T cell subsets. Study-level findings and limits: Naive repertoires, especially CD8, held a few larger clonotypes, possibly memory cells re-expressing CD45RA.

An equimolar mix of two oligonucleotides served as the beta constant-region primer for TRBC1 and TRBC2. The ligated cDNA underwent four PCR rounds using SP2 and nested alpha and beta constant-region primers. TCRdb re-analysed the UMI-ligation and nested PCR reads in MiXCR, keeping a single row per CDR3 protein. The sample carries around 83,000 distinct CDR3 sequences, roughly 10% recorded once. No antigen has been assigned to these receptors. Source material: naive CD4+ T cells from blood. The receptors shown here come from a human donor in good health.

This clonotype has just a few counts. The CDR3 reads CASSPAGLAGRNEQFF. The DNA for the CDR3 is TGTGCCAGCAGCCCCGCCGGACTAGCGGGGAGGAATGAGCAGTTCTTC. This sequence joins TRBV14 and TRBJ2-1, with 12 nucleotides matching TRBD2. The CDR3 has 16 residues. V shed 4 bases, J shed 7 bases, and the junction held 8 bases outside the gene matches. CDR1 and CDR2 (germline): SGHDN, FVKESK.

V usage is TRBV6-2 or TRBV6-3 and J usage is TRBJ1-5, with D possibly TRBD1 on 5 matching bases. CDR1 and CDR2 (germline): MNHEY, SVGEGT. CDR3 length: 14 amino acids. Trimming cost V 4 bases and J 7 bases, with 14 bases left between them. CDR3 protein: CASSSPGMGQPQHF. For the CDR3, the DNA is TGTGCCAGCAGTTCTCCAGGGATGGGACAGCCCCAGCATTTT.

V gene TRBV20-1 combines with J gene TRBJ2-5; possibly TRBD2 for D (7 bases). CDR1 is DFQATT, CDR2 SNEGSKA, per germline (reference sequence). This CDR3 comprises 18 residues. Trimming shortened V by 1 base and J by 0 bases, and 21 bases separated the two germline ends. The CDR3 DNA reads TGCAGTGCTAGAGTGGCAGGTGTTGCGGGGGCGTACCAAGAGACCCAGTACTTC. Protein: CSARVAGVAGAYQETQYF.

There are many counts of this clonotype. Here the CDR3 reads CAHGTGSSYNEQFF. CDR3 nucleotide sequence: TGTGCCCACGGGACCGGAAGCTCCTACAATGAGCAGTTCTTC. This chain joins TRBV6-6 and TRBJ2-1; the D gene could be TRBD1 or TRBD2 (5 bases each). The CDR3 runs to 14 residues. Germline values: CDR1 MNHNY, CDR2 SVGAGI (reference sequence). Trimming shortened V by 11 bases and J by 0 bases, and 14 bases separated the two germline ends.

This clonotype was seen a few times. V usage is TRBV6-1 and J usage is TRBJ1-1, with D unresolved. The CDR3 length is 16 residues. CDR1 MNHNS and CDR2 SASEGT come from the germline V gene. V lost 7 bases and J lost 1, with 19 bases in between. CDR3 sequence reads: CASKRMSTDGNTEAFF. CDR3 bases: TGTGCCAGCAAACGTATGTCGACGGACGGGAACACTGAAGCTTTCTTT.

This clonotype was counted many times. The chain has TRBV4-3 and TRBJ2-3; D unclear. This CDR3 spans 15 amino acids. V lost 4 bases and J lost 0, with 11 bases in between. Germline V gene sequence: CDR1 LGHNA, CDR2 YSLEER. The CDR3 loop reads CASSPHHSSTDTQYF. The DNA of the CDR3 is TGCGCCAGCAGCCCCCACCACAGTAGCACAGATACGCAGTATTTT.

At least ten counts were recorded for this clonotype. The gene calls are TRBV6-2 or TRBV6-3 and TRBJ2-7; 8 nucleotides line up with TRBD2. V lost 2 bases to trimming and J lost 4 bases; unmatched junction nucleotides: 10. CDR3 size: 16 residues. Germline V gene data show CDR1 as MNHEY and CDR2 as SVGEGT. The CDR3: CASSYRPWAGGYEQYF. The CDR3 nucleotides read TGTGCCAGCAGTTACCGTCCCTGGGCGGGGGGATACGAGCAGTACTTC.

The V gene is TRBV5-1, the J gene TRBJ2-1; the D gene could be TRBD1 or TRBD2 (5 bases each). The germline CDR1 and CDR2 sequences are SGHRS and YFSETQ. This CDR3 has 16 residues. Trimming stripped 4 bases from V and 12 bases from J, with 26 bases between. This CDR3 is CASSLLARDQPGWQFF. The CDR3 DNA reads TGCGCCAGCAGCCTTCTAGCCCGGGACCAGCCTGGGTGGCAGTTCTTC.

This clonotype was seen at least ten times. The genes are TRBV20-1 and TRBJ2-3; D is ambiguous. Germline assignment: CDR1 DFQATT and CDR2 SNEGSKA (reference sequence). The CDR3 is 12 amino acids. V lost 3 bases, J lost 0 bases, and 4 bases lay in between. In DNA form, the CDR3 reads TGCAGTGCTAGTCTTAGCACAGATACGCAGTATTTT. It codes for CSASLSTDTQYF.

This clonotype has ten or more counts. V and J are TRBV6-2 or TRBV6-3 and TRBJ2-7; D gene unclear. Trimming took 2 bases from V and 0 from J, leaving 14 bases between them. The length of the CDR3 is 16 residues. CDR1 is MNHEY, CDR2 SVGEGT, per germline. The CDR3 sequence is CASSYGPASNSYEQYF. The CDR3 DNA sequence: TGTGCCAGCAGTTACGGGCCGGCGAGTAACTCCTACGAGCAGTACTTC.

This clonotype has just a few counts. This chain uses TRBV12-3 or TRBV12-4 with TRBJ1-5, with TRBD1 identical over 7 bases. The CDR3 runs to 13 residues. Unmatched junction bases numbered 5, after V lost 6 bases and J lost 6 bases. The CDR3 loop is CASRTTGTQPQHF. The CDR3 nucleotides are TGTGCCAGCAGGACGACAGGGACTCAGCCCCAGCATTTT.

This clonotype was seen only a few times. The chain combines TRBV7-2 with TRBJ1-5; TRBD1 might be the D (5 bases). Trimming shortened V by 5 bases and J by 3 bases, and 11 bases separated the two germline ends. This CDR3 has 14 residues. Germline V gene sequence: CDR1 SGHTA, CDR2 FQGNSA. The CDR3 DNA reads TGTGCCAGCAGCCCAGACAGAAACAATCAGCCCCAGCATTTT. This sequence encodes CASSPDRNNQPQHF.

The chain joins TRBV7-9 to TRBJ2-5; D is uncertain. The length of the CDR3 is 11 residues. Germline V CDR1 and CDR2: SEHNR, FQNEAQ (reference sequence). V was clipped by 4 bases and J by 7 bases, with 7 bases between them. CDR3 coding DNA: TGTGCCAGCAGCTCCACATGGACCCAGTACTTC. Translated, it gives CASSSTWTQYF.

This clonotype was observed a handful of times. The chain employs TRBV20-1 and TRBJ2-3, with D possibly matching TRBD2 (5 bases). Germline loops: CDR1 DFQATT, CDR2 SNEGSKA (reference sequence). This CDR3 is 14 amino acids long. The ends were cut back, 7 bases at V and 4 bases at J, with 18 bases in the middle. This CDR3 is CSGISGAPADTQYF. In DNA form, the CDR3 reads TGCAGTGGTATAAGCGGAGCGCCGGCAGATACGCAGTATTTT.

This clonotype was observed a few times. V gene TRBV7-3 combines with J gene TRBJ2-5; 10 bases fit TRBD2. V lost 4 bases, J lost 8 bases, and 10 bases stayed unmatched. CDR3 length: 15 amino acids. The germline V gene has CDR1 SGHTA and CDR2 FQGTGA. The CDR3 DNA reads as TGTGCCAGCAGCTCCTTCGCTAGCGGGGGTGACACCCAGTACTTC. Translation gives CASSSFASGGDTQYF.

There are a few counts of this clonotype. The V call is TRBV14, the J call TRBJ2-7; D not certain. Trimming cost V 0 bases and J 2 bases, with 11 bases left between them. This CDR3 comprises 15 residues. Germline CDR1 reads SGHDN; CDR2 reads FVKESK. The CDR3 DNA follows: TGTGCCAGCAGCCAAGACGGTCGGAAGACCTACGAGCAGTACTTC. Encoded protein: CASSQDGRKTYEQYF.

In nucleotides, the CDR3 is TGCAGTGCTAGTTTAATGGGGGCGCAGGACACTGAAGCTTTCTTT. Its translation: CSASLMGAQDTEAFF. V and J are TRBV20-1 and TRBJ1-1; perhaps TRBD1 as D (6 bases). Germline V gene lookup returns CDR1 DFQATT and CDR2 SNEGSKA (reference sequence). V was clipped by 3 bases and J by 3 bases, with 17 bases between them. The CDR3 spans 15 residues.

The J gene is TRBJ1-5, the V gene TRBV19; D might be TRBD1 (5 bases). This CDR3 has 14 amino acids. Trimming pared 6 bases from V and 1 base from J, leaving 10 bases between. Germline V gene sequence: CDR1 LNHDA, CDR2 SQIVND (reference sequence). CDR3 coding DNA: TGTGCCAGTAGATTCAGGGAAAGCAATCAGCCCCAGCATTTT. This translates into CASRFRESNQPQHF.

This clonotype has just a few counts. The chain uses TRBV6-6 and TRBJ2-1; TRBD2 matches at 13 bases. The CDR3 spans 15 residues. J was trimmed by 5 bases and V by 5 bases; bases with no gene match: 3. Germline V gene sequence: CDR1 MNHNY, CDR2 SVGAGI (reference sequence). This CDR3 is CASSRTSGSNNEQFF. CDR3 sequence (DNA): TGTGCCAGCAGTCGGACTAGCGGGAGTAACAATGAGCAGTTCTTC.

The V gene is TRBV6-1, the J gene TRBJ2-4, with 7 bases fitting TRBD1. CDR1 is MNHNS and CDR2 is SASEGT in the germline V gene. J gave up 0 bases and V 2 bases, and 10 bases lay outside the gene matches. The CDR3 contains 18 residues. The chain's CDR3 is CASSEFLQGVIAKNIQYF. CDR3 coding DNA: TGTGCCAGCAGTGAATTCCTCCAGGGGGTTATAGCCAAAAACATTCAGTACTTC.

This chain uses TRBV6-1 with TRBJ1-5; TRBD1 is a possible D gene (5 bases). CDR1 and CDR2 (germline): MNHNS, SASEGT. The CDR3 has 14 amino acids. Trimming removed 6 bases from V and 2 bases from J, with 11 bases in between. CDR3 DNA: TGTGCCAGCAGCAGATTGGGGGGCAATCAGCCCCAGCATTTT. Translation: CASSRLGGNQPQHF.

This clonotype came up a few times. V and J are TRBV28 and TRBJ1-6; maybe TRBD1 (5 bases). CDR1 and CDR2 from the germline V gene are MDHEN and SYDVKM. The V and J ends lost 6 bases and 12 bases respectively, with 21 bases between them. CDR3 size: 15 residues. DNA for the CDR3: TGTGCCAGCAGCCCTTATCGCGGGGGAGAGAGACCCCTCCACTTT. Translation gives CASSPYRGGERPLHF.

V usage is TRBV7-9 and J usage is TRBJ2-1; TRBD2 matches 10 bases. This CDR3 comprises 15 residues. Germline values: CDR1 SEHNR, CDR2 FQNEAQ (reference sequence). The junction had 0 bases not matched to a gene; V was cut back by 4 bases and J by 0 bases. CDR3 in amino acids: CASSSSGGSYNEQFF. The CDR3 DNA sequence: TGTGCCAGCAGCTCTAGCGGGGGCTCCTACAATGAGCAGTTCTTC.

There are a few counts of this clonotype. The chain has TRBV20-1 and TRBJ2-1; the match to TRBD2 covers 9 bases. The V segment lost 6 bases and the J segment 3 bases; nucleotides outside the gene matches: 3. The CDR3 totals 13 residues. The germline V gene has CDR1 DFQATT and CDR2 SNEGSKA (reference sequence). The CDR3 loop is CSASSGGYNEQFF. CDR3 nucleotides: TGCAGTGCCAGTAGCGGGGGCTACAATGAGCAGTTCTTC.

This clonotype was recorded a few times. The chain combines TRBV19 with TRBJ1-2, with 9 bases lining up with TRBD1. Germline assignment: CDR1 LNHDA and CDR2 SQIVND (reference sequence). J was trimmed by 5 bases and V by 6 bases; bases with no gene match: 4. The CDR3 loop spans 13 amino acids. CDR3 DNA sequence: TGTGCCAGTAGATCGGGGACAGGGTATGGCTACACCTTC. Residues: CASRSGTGYGYTF.

This clonotype was detected only a few times. This chain uses TRBV6-2 or TRBV6-3 with TRBJ1-1; D ambiguous. Trimming left V 0 bases short and J 8 bases short, with 10 bases between. This CDR3 is built from 13 residues. From germline, CDR1 is MNHEY and CDR2 SVGEGT. The CDR3, as DNA: TGTGCCAGCAGTTACTCGTGGGTGACCGAAGCTTTCTTT. Residues: CASSYSWVTEAFF.

V is TRBV20-1 and J is TRBJ1-3, with D possibly TRBD1 on 6 matching bases. The ends were cut back, 1 base at V and 0 bases at J, with 19 bases in the middle. The V gene's germline CDR1 is DFQATT and CDR2 SNEGSKA (reference sequence). The length of the CDR3 is 18 residues. The DNA of the CDR3 is TGCAGTGCTAGAGTATCATTGGGGGGCCGGAGCTCTGGAAACACCATATATTTT. It is translated as CSARVSLGGRSSGNTIYF.

The chain uses TRBV20-1 and TRBJ2-5, with TRBD2 identical over 15 bases. The V segment lost 1 base and the J segment 2 bases; nucleotides outside the gene matches: 11. There are 19 residues in the CDR3. The germline V gene encodes CDR1 DFQATT and CDR2 SNEGSKA (reference sequence). CDR3 sequence: CSARGGLAGGRVGQETQYF. CDR3 nucleotide sequence: TGCAGTGCTAGAGGGGGACTAGCGGGAGGCCGTGTGGGACAAGAGACCCAGTACTTC.

There are many counts of this clonotype. This sequence joins TRBV5-1 and TRBJ2-1, with D unresolved. V was trimmed by 0 bases and J by 4 bases, leaving 5 bases between them. Germline V gene lookup returns CDR1 SGHRS and CDR2 YFSETQ. The CDR3 runs to 13 residues. CDR3 nucleotide sequence: TGCGCCAGCAGCTTGGTGGGGTACAATGAGCAGTTCTTC. Translating it yields CASSLVGYNEQFF. The full variable domain, its missing parts supplied by reference TRBV5-1 and TRBJ2-1, is KAGVTQTPRYLIKTRGQQVTLSCSPISGHRSVSWYQQTPGQGLQFLFEYFSETQRNKGNFPGRFSGRQFSNSRSEMNVSTLELGDSALYLCASSLVGYNEQFFGPGTRLTVL.

The V gene is TRBV7-9, the J gene TRBJ2-1; D unresolved. Germline loops: CDR1 SEHNR, CDR2 FQNEAQ (reference sequence). Trimming pared 5 bases from V and 6 bases from J, leaving 14 bases between. The CDR3 has 14 residues. The CDR3 here is CASSTDFRRNEQFF. The CDR3 DNA is TGTGCCAGCAGCACCGATTTTCGTCGCAATGAGCAGTTCTTC.

The chain uses TRBV28 and TRBJ2-1; D remains unclear. This CDR3 spans 11 amino acids. CDR1 is MDHEN, CDR2 SYDVKM, per germline. The V gene lost 11 bases and the J gene lost 5 bases, with 10 bases spanning the gap. Here the CDR3 reads CAALEHNEQFF. The CDR3 DNA is TGTGCCGCGTTAGAGCACAATGAGCAGTTCTTC.

Ten or more counts support this clonotype. This chain connects TRBV15 to TRBJ1-4; 8 nucleotides line up with TRBD1. This CDR3 spans 16 amino acids. CDR1 is LNHNV, CDR2 YYDKDF, per germline (reference sequence). The V segment lost 2 bases and the J segment 8 bases; nucleotides outside the gene matches: 10. The CDR3 DNA reads as TGTGCCACCAGCAGAACTTCCGGGACAGGACGGGAAAAACTGTTTTTT. Translated, it gives CATSRTSGTGREKLFF.